These T cell receptor beta chains were read from a single sample in a study. TCRdb passed the RT-PCR reads through MiXCR, listing each CDR3 protein once. The data hold 650,000 to 800,000 distinct CDR3 sequences, with 14% observed a single time. The specimen sequenced was memory CD4+ T cells from blood. These receptors all stem from a female donor in good health, serving as a healthy control. Each CDR3 is given with its conserved first and last residue. Each record gives: V gene, J gene, clone size, D gene, CDR3 DNA, CDR3 protein. The D gene is left open where the match is weak. Some rows mark clone size as missing; the rest say once, few, many or name a class of expanded clone.

V gene: TRBV24-1
J gene: TRBJ2-1
clone size: -
D gene: -
CDR3 DNA: TGTGCCACCAGTGGGGGCATCATCTCCTACAATGAGCAGTTCTTC
CDR3 protein: CATSGGIISYNEQFF

V gene: TRBV9
J gene: TRBJ2-3
clone size: few
D gene: -
CDR3 DNA: TGTGCCAGCAGCGTAGGGGGGGGGCTCGAATATACGCAGTATTTT
CDR3 protein: CASSVGGGLEYTQYF

V gene: TRBV6-6
J gene: TRBJ1-5
clone size: -
D gene: TRBD1
CDR3 DNA: TGTGCCAGCGCCGGGGGGACAGGGGACGATCAGCCCCAGCATTTT
CDR3 protein: CASAGGTGDDQPQHF

V gene: TRBV4-1
J gene: TRBJ2-1
clone size: many
D gene: TRBD1
CDR3 DNA: TGCGCCAGCAGCCAAGATAGTGTAAGGGGGCTAGGCAATGAGCAGTTCTTC
CDR3 protein: CASSQDSVRGLGNEQFF

V gene: TRBV15
J gene: TRBJ2-5
clone size: many
D gene: TRBD1
CDR3 DNA: TGTGCCACCAGCAGAGATCAGGGACAGCCCTGGGCAGAGACCCAGTACTTC
CDR3 protein: CATSRDQGQPWAETQYF

V gene: TRBV2
J gene: TRBJ2-7
clone size: -
D gene: -
CDR3 DNA: TGTGCCAGCAGTGTCTCCCGGACAGACACCTATCGCGAGCAGTACTTC
CDR3 protein: CASSVSRTDTYREQYF

V gene: TRBV10-3
J gene: TRBJ2-5
clone size: few
D gene: -
CDR3 DNA: TGTGCCATTGGAGGGGTTGCAGAGACCCAGTACTTC
CDR3 protein: CAIGGVAETQYF

V gene: TRBV29-1
J gene: TRBJ2-3
clone size: many
D gene: -
CDR3 DNA: TGCAGCGTCGTACCCGAAGGGCGGTCTTTCACAGATACGCAGTATTTT
CDR3 protein: CSVVPEGRSFTDTQYF

V gene: TRBV20-1
J gene: TRBJ2-7
clone size: few
D gene: -
CDR3 DNA: TGCAGTGCCCGGGATCCTAGCCTACTAAAGGGCGAGCAGTACTTC
CDR3 protein: CSARDPSLLKGEQYF

V gene: TRBV29-1
J gene: TRBJ2-7
clone size: many
D gene: TRBD2
CDR3 DNA: TGCAGCGTTGAGGGTAGCGGGTTGAACGAGCAGTACTTC
CDR3 protein: CSVEGSGLNEQYF

V gene: TRBV29-1
J gene: TRBJ1-5
clone size: many
D gene: -
CDR3 DNA: TGCAGCGTTGAATTGGCGGTGTGTCTCCGCAGCAATCAGCCCCAGCATTTT
CDR3 protein: CSVELAVCLRSNQPQHF

V gene: TRBV5-8
J gene: TRBJ2-7
clone size: -
D gene: TRBD1
CDR3 DNA: TGTGCCAGCAGCACTGCCGGGACAGGGGGTCTCTACGAGCAGTACTTC
CDR3 protein: CASSTAGTGGLYEQYF

V gene: TRBV7-2
J gene: TRBJ2-1
clone size: many
D gene: TRBD1
CDR3 DNA: TGTGCCAGCAGCCCACGGGACAGCTACAATGAGCAGTTCTTC
CDR3 protein: CASSPRDSYNEQFF

V gene: TRBV7-6
J gene: TRBJ2-5
clone size: few
D gene: TRBD1
CDR3 DNA: TGTGCCAGCAGCCACAACTCGGACAGGGGAGAGACCCAGTACTTC
CDR3 protein: CASSHNSDRGETQYF

V gene: TRBV7-2
J gene: TRBJ2-3
clone size: -
D gene: TRBD2
CDR3 DNA: TGTGCCAGCAGCCTAGCGGGAGGGGTAGATACGCAGTATTTT
CDR3 protein: CASSLAGGVDTQYF

V gene: TRBV7-6
J gene: TRBJ1-2
clone size: -
D gene: TRBD1
CDR3 DNA: TGTGCCAGCAGCTTAAGTCCAGGGGGAAGTGGCTACACCTTC
CDR3 protein: CASSLSPGGSGYTF

V gene: TRBV4-3
J gene: TRBJ1-1
clone size: many
D gene: TRBD1
CDR3 DNA: TGCGCCAGCAGCCAAGTCGGGGACAGGGTGAGCACTGAAGCTTTCTTT
CDR3 protein: CASSQVGDRVSTEAFF

V gene: TRBV7-3
J gene: TRBJ2-3
clone size: few
D gene: -
CDR3 DNA: TGTGCCAGCAGCCCCGGACGGGCATCCGATACGCAGTATTTT
CDR3 protein: CASSPGRASDTQYF

V gene: TRBV12-3/TRBV12-4
J gene: TRBJ2-7
clone size: few
D gene: TRBD1
CDR3 DNA: TGTGCCAGCAGACCTTCAGGGGGCTACGAGCAGTACTTC
CDR3 protein: CASRPSGGYEQYF

V gene: TRBV27
J gene: TRBJ1-2
clone size: few
D gene: -
CDR3 DNA: TGTGCCAGCAGTCCAACTCGGGGGACGGGCTACACCTTC
CDR3 protein: CASSPTRGTGYTF

V gene: TRBV5-6
J gene: TRBJ1-1
clone size: few
D gene: -
CDR3 DNA: TGTGCCAGCAGCTTGTCGTGGCAGGGGAACACTGAAGCTTTCTTT
CDR3 protein: CASSLSWQGNTEAFF

V gene: TRBV12-3/TRBV12-4
J gene: TRBJ2-7
clone size: -
D gene: -
CDR3 DNA: TGTGCCAGCAGTGGGACAGCGGGAAGCGACGAGCAGTACTTC
CDR3 protein: CASSGTAGSDEQYF